The 20 T cell receptor beta chains reported below all come from one sample, sequenced in a study of CD8+ T cells in alopecia areata. Extracted from the samples, RNA was reverse transcribed into cDNA to serve as the sequencing template. Produced via immunoSEQ multiplex PCR; TCRdb's table is partial and in-frame only. The sample contains fewer than 250,000 clones, over 40% of which appear only once. Stated treatment: oral pan-JAK inhibitor, 5-10 mg twice daily. Source: CD4+ T cells sorted from blood, taken between weeks 36 and 40, from a patient treated with tofacitinib. These receptor sequences come from a human donor with alopecia areata.

This chain uses TRBV6-6 with TRBJ1-2, with D maybe TRBD1 (6 bases). V shed 6 bases and J shed 6 bases, with 11 bases lying between them. This CDR3 has 12 residues. Germline V lookup: CDR1 MNHNY, CDR2 SVGAGI (reference sequence). CDR3 nucleotide sequence: TGTGCCAGCAGACCAGGGGTTGATGGCTACACCTTC. This sequence encodes CASRPGVDGYTF.

This chain uses TRBV14 with TRBJ1-2; D gene unclear. Per germline, CDR1 SGHDN and CDR2 FVKESK. V was pared by 0 bases and J by 8 bases, with 16 bases between. The CDR3 has 15 amino acids. CDR3 nucleotides: TGTGCCAGCAGCCAAGATCGGGAAAGCTGGCAAGGCTACACCTTC. Translated: CASSQDRESWQGYTF.

This clone was found a few times. CDR3 in amino acids: CASSQRQGGDEQYF. In nucleotides, the CDR3 is TGCGCCAGCAGCCAACGACAGGGGGGAGACGAGCAGTACTTC. The chain recombines TRBV4-3 with TRBJ2-7, with 9 bases that match TRBD1. Trimming took 2 bases from V and 5 from J; bases not matched to a gene: 4. This CDR3 has 14 amino acids. The germline V gene has CDR1 LGHNA and CDR2 YSLEER.

V gene TRBV7-8 combines with J gene TRBJ2-3, with D uncertain. Germline V gene lookup returns CDR1 SGHVS and CDR2 FQNEAQ. V was pared by 2 bases and J by 2 bases, with 11 bases between. CDR3 length: 15 amino acids. The CDR3 loop is CASSLMGSDTDTQYF. The CDR3 DNA follows: TGTGCCAGCAGCTTAATGGGCTCCGACACAGATACGCAGTATTTT.

This chain links TRBV30 with TRBJ2-1; D is perhaps TRBD1 or TRBD2 (5 bases each). The V gene lost 8 bases and the J gene lost 7 bases, with 18 bases spanning the gap. The CDR3 spans 13 residues. Germline V CDR1 and CDR2: GTSNPN, SVGIG (reference sequence). The CDR3 bases are TGTGCCCGTAGGACTGGGGGTGGTAATGAGCAGTTCTTC. Amino acids: CARRTGGGNEQFF.

The V call is TRBV6-1, the J call TRBJ1-2; D may be TRBD1 (5 bases). The CDR3 sequence is 13 residues long. V lost 7 bases and J 6 bases, leaving 15 bases between the germline ends. The germline V gene encodes CDR1 MNHNS and CDR2 SASEGT. The CDR3 here is CASTRGAGNGYTF. The CDR3 DNA is TGTGCCAGCACCCGTGGGGCAGGGAATGGCTACACCTTC.

The chain combines TRBV6-6 with TRBJ2-1; D not resolved. The CDR3 covers 14 residues. Germline assignment: CDR1 MNHNY and CDR2 SVGAGI (reference sequence). The ends were cut back, 6 bases at V and 6 bases at J, with 15 bases in the middle. The CDR3 here is CASRLRSEGNEQFF. The CDR3 DNA sequence: TGTGCCAGCAGGCTACGATCGGAAGGCAATGAGCAGTTCTTC.

The chain carries TRBV7-2 and TRBJ2-3; D is unclear. Trimming took off 1 base at V and 1 base at J, with 9 bases between the two ends. From germline, CDR1 is SGHTA and CDR2 FQGNSA. The CDR3 covers 15 residues. The CDR3 DNA sequence: TGTGCCAGCAGCTTAGAGAACGGCCGCACAGATACGCAGTATTTT. Its translation is CASSLENGRTDTQYF.

This clone has a handful of counts. The chain is built from TRBV7-2 and TRBJ1-1; D not certain. The CDR3 length is 15 residues. V shed 5 bases and J shed 2 bases, with 15 bases lying between them. CDR1 is SGHTA, CDR2 FQGNSA, per germline. CDR3 region: CASSIRPGSNTEAFF. Here the CDR3 DNA reads TGTGCCAGCAGCATCCGACCGGGTTCAAACACTGAAGCTTTCTTT.

The chain is built from TRBV5-6 and TRBJ2-1; 7 bases agree with TRBD1. Germline V CDR1 and CDR2: SGHDT, YYEEEE. The CDR3 extends over 17 amino acids. Trimming at V came to 4 bases and at J to 2 bases, leaving 12 bases not matched to a gene. Here the CDR3 reads CASSGRGYDRTYNEQFF. In DNA, the CDR3 is TGTGCCAGCAGCGGCAGGGGGTATGACCGGACCTACAATGAGCAGTTCTTC.

The chain joins TRBV30 to TRBJ2-5; tentatively, D is TRBD1 (6 bases). The CDR3 sequence is 12 residues long. CDR1 and CDR2 (germline): GTSNPN, SVGIG (reference sequence). Trimming cost V 5 bases and J 5 bases, with 12 bases left between them. This CDR3 reads CAWGQRRETQYF. CDR3 nucleotides: TGTGCCTGGGGACAGCGTCGGGAGACCCAGTACTTC.

This chain joins TRBV6-5 and TRBJ1-1, with TRBD1 matching over 9 bases. From germline, CDR1 is MNHEY and CDR2 SVGAGI. After removal of 6 bases from V and 6 bases from J, the junction contained 5 bases not matched to a gene. The CDR3 contains 13 residues. This CDR3 is CASSRQGGAEAFF. CDR3 in DNA: TGTGCCAGCAGCCGACAGGGGGGGGCTGAAGCTTTCTTT.

A few counts support this clone. The rearrangement uses TRBV30 and TRBJ2-7; 11 nucleotides line up with TRBD1. The J segment lost 6 bases and the V segment lost 2 bases, leaving 3 bases of the junction unmatched. The CDR3 is 13 amino acids. Germline CDR1 is GTSNPN and CDR2 is SVGIG (reference sequence). CDR3 sequence (DNA): TGTGCCTGGAGTACGGGACAGGGGGTCGAGCAGTACTTC. Protein product: CAWSTGQGVEQYF.

This clone was seen only a few times. The chain joins TRBV29-1 to TRBJ2-3; D is ambiguous. Germline CDR1 reads SQVTM; CDR2 reads ANQGSEA. The CDR3 consists of 11 residues. The germline V and J ends were trimmed by 8 bases and 2 bases, with 8 bases remaining between them. The CDR3 region has the DNA TGCAGCCTAGGGCCCACAGATACGCAGTATTTT. It specifies CSLGPTDTQYF.

This chain joins TRBV2 and TRBJ2-1; maybe TRBD2 (5 bases). Germline-derived CDR1 and CDR2 are SNHLY and FYNNEI. This CDR3 contains 14 residues. V lost 6 bases to trimming and J lost 4 bases, with 13 bases between them. Here the CDR3 DNA reads TGTGCCAGCAGCCGAAACGGGAAGTACAATGAGCAGTTCTTC. It encodes CASSRNGKYNEQFF.

The rearrangement joins TRBV4-3 to TRBJ1-2; D gene unclear. V was pared by 2 bases and J by 2 bases, with 6 bases between. CDR1 is LGHNA, CDR2 YSLEER, per germline. The CDR3 is 13 amino acids. Written as DNA, the CDR3 is TGCGCCAGCAGCCAAACGAAGAACTATGGCTACACCTTC. Encoded protein: CASSQTKNYGYTF.

This chain links TRBV18 with TRBJ1-2; 10 bases align to TRBD1. Germline V gene data show CDR1 as KGHSH and CDR2 as LQKENI. This CDR3 has 17 amino acids. After removal of 2 bases from V and 5 bases from J, the junction contained 11 bases not matched to a gene. The CDR3 loop reads CASSPTRGTGDVYGYTF. CDR3 DNA sequence: TGTGCCAGCTCACCAACGAGGGGGACAGGGGACGTTTATGGCTACACCTTC.

This clone was observed a few times. The chain combines TRBV7-9 with TRBJ2-3; 9 positions agree with TRBD2. Germline assignment: CDR1 SEHNR and CDR2 FQNEAQ (reference sequence). The CDR3 is made up of 15 amino acids. V shed 4 bases, J shed 2 bases, and the junction held 4 bases outside the gene matches. The DNA for the CDR3 is TGTGCCAGCAGCTCGACTAGCGGTACCACAGATACGCAGTATTTT. Its protein is CASSSTSGTTDTQYF.

With respect to this clone: A junction boundary mismatches the germline segment, possibly from a read error. The chain recombines TRBV7-2 with TRBJ2-1; 11 bases match TRBD2. CDR3 length: 11 residues. From germline, CDR1 is SGHTA and CDR2 FQGNSA. CDR3 sequence: CASSLSSGRIF. CDR3 bases: TGTGCCAGCAGCCTATCTAGCGGGAGGATCTTC. Full variable domain (outside the CDR3, taken from reference TRBV7-2 and TRBJ2-1): GAGVSQSPSNKVTEKGKDVELRCDPISGHTALYWYRQSLGQGLEFLIYFQGNSAPDKSGLPSDRFSAERTGGSVSTLTIQRTQQEDSAVYLCASSLSSGRIFGPGTRLTVL.

Here the CDR3 DNA reads TGTGCCAGCAGCTTAAGGGCGAACACTGAAGCTTTCTTT. It yields the protein CASSLRANTEAFF. The chain uses TRBV11-2 and TRBJ1-1; D not certain. V was shortened by 2 bases and J by 1 base, with 5 bases between the two germline ends. This CDR3 contains 13 residues. CDR1 is SGHAT, CDR2 FQNNGV, per germline.